The 15 T cell receptor beta chains below all came from one sample that was sequenced in a study of long-term antiretroviral therapy in people with HIV. Sequencing used immunoSEQ v3.0 at survey level. Produced via immunoSEQ multiplex PCR; TCRdb's table is partial and in-frame only. Seen here are 15,000 to 20,000 clones, approximately 80% observed once, and the top ten hold about 15%. Sequencing was performed on unsorted PBMCs, taken nearly 2.6 years before starting antiretroviral therapy. These TCRs come from a woman aged 50 to 65 with HIV.

The CDR3 DNA follows: TGTGCCAGCAGCTCACTAGCGGGGAGCACAGATACGCAGTATTTT. Amino acid sequence: CASSSLAGSTDTQYF. This rearrangement joins TRBV6-6 to TRBJ2-3; 10 bases map to TRBD2. Trimming at V came to 6 bases and at J to 0 bases, leaving 3 bases not matched to a gene. Germline CDR1 reads MNHNY; CDR2 reads SVGAGI (reference sequence). The CDR3 is 15 residues long.

The CDR3 DNA sequence: TGCAGCGTAGAACGGACAGGTATAATTGAAGCTTTCTTT. This translates into CSVERTGIIEAFF. V usage is TRBV29-1 and J usage is TRBJ1-1; 7 bases are a match to TRBD1. The CDR3 covers 13 residues. In germline, CDR1 is SQVTM, CDR2 ANQGSEA. V gave up 6 bases and J gave up 7 bases; unmatched junction bases: 11.

This clone was observed a few times. V is TRBV11-2 and J is TRBJ1-1; D remains unclear. Deletions cut 3 bases from V and 2 bases from J, with 7 bases between. CDR3 length: 13 residues. The germline V gene has CDR1 SGHAT and CDR2 FQNNGV. The CDR3 nucleotides are TGTGCCAGCAGCTTTGACTTTAACACTGAAGCTTTCTTT. Translation gives CASSFDFNTEAFF. The full variable domain, with the rest looked up from reference TRBV11-2 and TRBJ1-1, is EAGVAQSPRYKIIEKRQSVAFWCNPISGHATLYWYQQILGQGPKLLIQFQNNGVVDDSQLPKDRFSAERLKGVDSTLKIQPAKLEDSAVYLCASSFDFNTEAFFGQGTRLTVV.

This rearrangement joins TRBV4-2 to TRBJ2-5; D may be TRBD2 (5 bases). The CDR3 has 13 amino acids. Germline V gene data show CDR1 as LGHNA and CDR2 as YNFKEQ. V was shortened by 0 bases and J by 4 bases, with 6 bases between the two germline ends. The CDR3 spells CASSQDRGETQYF. The CDR3 region has the DNA TGTGCCAGCAGCCAAGATCGGGGAGAGACCCAGTACTTC.

The V and J genes are TRBV11-2 and TRBJ1-1; perhaps TRBD1 as D (5 bases). The germline V gene encodes CDR1 SGHAT and CDR2 FQNNGV. The CDR3 is made up of 14 amino acids. The V gene lost 3 bases and the J gene lost 3 bases, with 11 bases spanning the gap. CDR3 sequence: CASSFRWGDTEAFF. The CDR3, as DNA: TGTGCCAGCAGCTTCCGTTGGGGGGACACTGAAGCTTTCTTT. Based on the CDR3 plus reference TRBV11-2 and TRBJ1-1, the full variable domain is EAGVAQSPRYKIIEKRQSVAFWCNPISGHATLYWYQQILGQGPKLLIQFQNNGVVDDSQLPKDRFSAERLKGVDSTLKIQPAKLEDSAVYLCASSFRWGDTEAFFGQGTRLTVV.

The chain uses TRBV30 and TRBJ2-5; D may be TRBD1 (6 bases). V lost 5 bases to trimming and J lost 1 base, with 8 bases between them. The length of the CDR3 is 12 residues. Germline V gene lookup returns CDR1 GTSNPN and CDR2 SVGIG (reference sequence). CDR3 residues: CAWDRLQETQYF. CDR3 nucleotide sequence: TGTGCCTGGGACAGGCTCCAAGAGACCCAGTACTTC.

The J gene is TRBJ1-2, the V gene TRBV15; 7 nucleotides align to TRBD1. V was clipped by 1 base and J by 4 bases; unmatched bases: 9. This CDR3 region has 16 residues. The germline V gene has CDR1 LNHNV and CDR2 YYDKDF (reference sequence). In DNA form, the CDR3 reads TGTGCCACCAGCAGAGTGCGCGGGACAGACATCTATGGCTACACCTTC. It encodes CATSRVRGTDIYGYTF.

The rearrangement links TRBV2 to TRBJ2-5; 8 nucleotides match TRBD2. Trimming removed 8 bases from V and 5 bases from J; junction bases left unmatched: 13. Looked up from germline, CDR1 is SNHLY and CDR2 is FYNNEI. The CDR3 covers 15 residues. In DNA form, the CDR3 reads TGTGCCAGCTCACCGGGACTAGTGTTTGGGGAGACCCAGTACTTC. It encodes CASSPGLVFGETQYF. Complete variable domain (other parts from reference TRBV2 and TRBJ2-5): EPEVTQTPSHQVTQMGQEVILRCVPISNHLYFYWYRQILGQKVEFLVSFYNNEISEKSEIFDDQFSVERPDGSNFTLKIRSTKLEDSAMYFCASSPGLVFGETQYFGPGTRLLVL.

The chain carries TRBV6-1 and TRBJ1-1, with D hard to call. Trimming removed 5 bases at V and 0 bases at J, with 13 bases between. CDR1 MNHNS and CDR2 SASEGT come from the germline V gene. This CDR3 is built from 15 residues. The DNA of the CDR3 is TGTGCCAGCAGTAATCCCTACAGATTGAACACTGAAGCTTTCTTT. It is translated as CASSNPYRLNTEAFF.

V usage is TRBV2 and J usage is TRBJ2-3, with 13 positions matching TRBD2. The V segment lost 6 bases and the J segment 8 bases; nucleotides outside the gene matches: 8. Per germline, CDR1 SNHLY and CDR2 FYNNEI. The CDR3 runs 15 residues. CDR3: CASRGTSGGAATQYF. CDR3 coding DNA: TGTGCCAGCAGGGGTACTAGCGGGGGGGCCGCTACGCAGTATTTT.

This chain uses TRBV20-1 with TRBJ1-2, with D unresolved. Trimming removed 6 bases from V and 8 bases from J, with 13 bases in between. Germline CDR1 DFQATT, CDR2 SNEGSKA (reference sequence). This CDR3 contains 11 residues. CDR3 DNA: TGCAGTGCCGTACAAGGTCGGGGCTACACCTTC. It specifies CSAVQGRGYTF.

The chain joins TRBV6-1 to TRBJ2-3, with 8 bases matching TRBD2. V shed 8 bases, J shed 0 bases, and the junction held 4 bases outside the gene matches. CDR1 is MNHNS, CDR2 SASEGT, per germline. This CDR3 comprises 14 residues. The DNA for the CDR3 is TGTGCCAGCTGGCGGGGGGCTAGCACAGATACGCAGTATTTT. This encodes CASWRGASTDTQYF.

The chain links TRBV6-5 to TRBJ2-3; D is possibly TRBD2 (5 bases). Trimming took 7 bases from V and 3 from J, leaving 11 bases between them. The germline CDR1 and CDR2 sequences are MNHEY and SVGAGI. This CDR3 is 13 amino acids long. CDR3 in DNA: TGTGCCAGCATCCCCTCGGGGACAGATACGCAGTATTTT. Translated, it gives CASIPSGTDTQYF.

The V call is TRBV30, the J call TRBJ2-7, with TRBD1 identical over 8 bases. Germline V gene sequence: CDR1 GTSNPN, CDR2 SVGIG (reference sequence). The CDR3 length is 15 residues. The trim removed 0 bases at V and 3 bases at J, leaving 7 bases unmatched. The CDR3 nucleotides read TGTGCCTGGAGTGTACGAAGGACAGGGTACTACGAGCAGTACTTC. This gives the protein CAWSVRRTGYYEQYF. The full variable domain, completed using reference TRBV30 and TRBJ2-7, is SQTIHQWPATLVQPVGSPLSLECTVEGTSNPNLYWYRQAAGRGLQLLFYSVGIGQISSEVPQNLSASRPQDRQFILSSKKLLLSDSGFYLCAWSVRRTGYYEQYFGPGTRLTVT.

V gene TRBV7-6 combines with J gene TRBJ2-2, with 7 nucleotides matching TRBD1. V dropped 5 bases and J dropped 7; count of bases not matched to a gene: 7. Germline V gene lookup returns CDR1 SGHVS and CDR2 FNYEAQ. This CDR3 spans 14 amino acids. CDR3 amino acids: CASSPGGYVGELFF. The DNA of the CDR3 is TGTGCCAGCAGCCCAGGGGGTTACGTCGGGGAGCTGTTTTTT.